This T cell receptor beta chain originates from a study of blood T cell repertoires in COVID-19. The overall study: Both acute and convalescent COVID-19 samples were obtained from the United States, Italy and Spain. In each case, the material was cDNA or gDNA derived from T cells, B-cell-depleted T cells, or PBMCs.

Germline V gene sequence: CDR1 SGHDT, CDR2 YYEEEE. V gave up 2 bases and J gave up 5 bases, with 10 bases separating them. CDR3 length: 13 residues. Some clones are missing from TCRdb's copy, which holds only in-frame ones; the method was immunoSEQ multiplex PCR. The data show around 120,000 clones, with around 80% seen just once and approximately 4% held by the top ten. The clonotype originates from a woman aged 80 or older with acute or convalescent COVID-19. The sample taken for sequencing was peripheral blood. V gene TRBV5-6 combines with J gene TRBJ1-2; weak D call: TRBD1 (5 bases). The CDR3 nucleotides read TGTGCCAGCAGCTTTGGCAGGGTTTATGGCTACACCTTC. Translation gives CASSFGRVYGYTF.